This entry features one TCR beta chain sequence. Library construction for TCR beta used iRepertoire HTBI primers and Arm-PCR of CDR3 regions. One entry per CDR3 protein, called by TCRdb with MiXCR from the multiplex PCR reads. The sample consists of about 620,000 distinct CDR3 sequences, roughly 15% of them appearing once. These data originate in a study of regulatory T cells in long-lasting Graves disease. The sample's time point: newly diagnosed GD, antithyroid drugs for less than 3 months. PBMC-derived RNA was used for the TCR library. V gave up 6 bases and J gave up 2 bases, with 20 bases separating them. The CDR3 has 17 residues. Germline loops: CDR1 SGHTA, CDR2 FQGTGA. The data also belong to a second study, concerning T cells in Graves' hyperthyroidism and ophthalmopathy. That paper adds: Clinicians diagnosed patients from clinical symptoms, serum thyroxine and TRAb, thyroid ultrasound and orbital computed tomography.

The J gene is TRBJ2-1, the V gene TRBV7-3; D may be TRBD1 (6 bases). The sequencing here drew on peripheral blood mononuclear cells (PBMCs), taken at new diagnosis, from a patient treated with antithyroid drugs. This clonotype was obtained from a woman under 40 with Graves disease. CDR3 sequence reads: CASRSTLAGVPYNEQFF. CDR3 DNA: TGTGCCAGCAGGTCCACCCTCGCAGGGGTACCCTACAATGAGCAGTTCTTC. Supplemented by reference TRBV7-3 and TRBJ2-1, the full variable domain reads GAGVSQTPSNKVTEKGKYVELRCDPISGHTALYWYRQSLGQGPEFLIYFQGTGAADDSGLPNDRFFAVRPEGSVSTLKIQRTERGDSAVYLCASRSTLAGVPYNEQFFGPGTRLTVL.